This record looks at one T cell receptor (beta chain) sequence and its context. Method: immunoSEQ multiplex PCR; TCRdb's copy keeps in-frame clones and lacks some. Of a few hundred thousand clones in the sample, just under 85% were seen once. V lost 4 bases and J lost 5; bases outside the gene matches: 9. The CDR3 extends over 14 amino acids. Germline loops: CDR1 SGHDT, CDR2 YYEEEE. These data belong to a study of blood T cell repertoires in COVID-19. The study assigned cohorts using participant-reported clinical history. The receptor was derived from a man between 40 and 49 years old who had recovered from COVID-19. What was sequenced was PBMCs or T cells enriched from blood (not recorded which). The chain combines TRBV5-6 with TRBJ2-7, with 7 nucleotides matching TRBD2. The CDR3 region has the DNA TGTGCCAGCAGCGAGGGAGGGTTAAAGCACGAGCAGTACTTC. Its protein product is CASSEGGLKHEQYF.